This TCR beta chain was found in a study of low-dose radiotherapy and immunotherapy resistance in tumors. Background on the study: A total of 6.5 Gy was given to Cohort 1 as 0.5 Gy per fraction every 2 weeks. A total of 13 Gy over 26 weeks was given to Cohort 2 as 1 Gy per fraction every two weeks.

Alpha and beta chains were covered, as first-strand cDNA relied on TRAV- and TRBV-specific primers. TCRs were put through 15 to 25 PCR cycles of amplification with Phusion. A constant-region primer and the V-primer adapter served as the primer pair. Each CDR3 protein gets one entry after TCRdb re-called the reads with MiXCR. The sample has under 90,000 distinct CDR3 sequences; approximately 31% are singletons. Between the trimmed V and J ends, which lost 10 bases and 2 bases, there was a span of 15 bases. Germline CDR1 is MDHEN and CDR2 is SYDVKM. The CDR3 covers 13 residues. Time point denoted: before trial treatment. This clonotype is medium-sized by share.

The genes are TRBV28 and TRBJ2-7; the D call may be TRBD1 or TRBD2 (5 bases each). The material was PBMCs, obtained before treatment. This TCR was sampled from a female donor with ovarian cancer. CDR3 protein: CATLGDGTYEQYF. As DNA, the CDR3 is TGTGCCACCCTTGGGGACGGCACCTACGAGCAGTACTTC.